This T cell receptor beta chain was profiled in a study of control samples from healthy donors and cancer patients. The repertoire was sequenced with immunoSEQ multiplex PCR; TCRdb's copy has only in-frame clones and lacks some. Of under 70,000 clones detected, nearly 90% appear once; the ten largest clones hold approximately 3.8%. Trimming at V came to 4 bases and at J to 6 bases, leaving 8 bases not matched to a gene. This CDR3 is 14 amino acids long. Per the germline V gene, CDR1 is SSHAT and CDR2 is FNYEAQ (reference sequence). The TCR comes from a man over 45 in good health. The chain links TRBV7-7 to TRBJ2-5; 7 bases align to TRBD1. The sample was blood. As DNA, the CDR3 is TGTGCCAGCAGCTCCGAAACAGGGGTGAAGACCCAGTACTTC. It encodes CASSSETGVKTQYF.